Described below is a single TCR beta chain sequence and its context. Its matching antigen is unknown. These data come from a study of post-analysis software for immune sequencing data. Across the whole study: There were relapsing-remitting, secondary progressive and progressive-relapsing multiple sclerosis among the disease courses included.

Trimming cost V 4 bases and J 5 bases; bases outside gene matches: 15. The germline gives CDR1 DFQATT, CDR2 SNEGSKA (reference sequence). This CDR3 has 17 amino acids. cDNA libraries of TCR beta carried unique molecular identifiers. T cells numbering roughly 0.85 to 11 million yielded 500,000 or so cDNA molecules. One entry per CDR3 protein results from TCRdb running MiXCR on the PCR reads. The sample records approximately 660,000 distinct CDR3 sequences, around 60% being singletons. Regarding the study as a whole: Controls had lower frequencies than patients of four or five TRBV segments, which included TRBV5-6, TRBV5-1 and TRBV20-1. When compared against controls, multiple sclerosis patients showed significantly lower normalized Chao1 diversity. By F measure, strong co-clustering occurred among samples prepared in the same batch.

The sequence was collected from a girl aged 2-10 years with multiple sclerosis. The chain recombines TRBV20-1 with TRBJ2-1; TRBD2 matches 9 bases. Source material: blood. The CDR3 DNA follows: TGCAGTGCTACGCGGGGGCGGGAGGGAGGTGGCCACAATGAGCAGTTCTTC. Translated, it gives CSATRGREGGGHNEQFF.